This is a list of T cell receptor beta chains from one sample in a study of regulatory T cells in long-lasting Graves disease. Using its own MiXCR run on the multiplex PCR reads, TCRdb lists one record per CDR3 protein. Counted here are hundreds of thousands of distinct CDR3 sequences, 15% to 20% occurring once; the ten biggest clones make up approximately 18%. This sample also appeared in a second study, on T cells in Graves' hyperthyroidism and ophthalmopathy.

Sequencing was performed on peripheral blood mononuclear cells (PBMCs), taken at new diagnosis, from a patient treated with antithyroid drugs. The receptors were gathered from a woman under 40 with Graves disease. The CDR3 runs from the conserved cysteine through the conserved F or W. Each record gives: CDR3 length, clone size, D gene, J gene, V gene, CDR3 protein, CDR3 DNA. The D gene is left open where the match is weak. Clone size is shown for a subset of rows, as once, few, many or a class of expanded clone.

len: 16; abundance: NA; d_gene: NA; j_gene: TRBJ1-1; v_gene: TRBV7-9; CDR3aa: CASSDKPGTPNSEAFF; CDR3nt: TGTGCCAGCAGCGATAAGCCCGGGACCCCAAATTCTGAAGCTTTCTTT
len: 16; abundance: NA; d_gene: NA; j_gene: TRBJ1-1; v_gene: TRBV5-1; CDR3aa: CASSLTFSGAWTEAFF; CDR3nt: TGCGCCAGCAGCTTGACATTCTCAGGGGCGTGGACTGAAGCTTTCTTT
len: 14; abundance: many; d_gene: NA; j_gene: TRBJ2-7; v_gene: TRBV6-2/TRBV6-3; CDR3aa: CASSYGPGTYEQYF; CDR3nt: TGTGCCAGCAGTTACGGGCCAGGCACCTACGAGCAGTACTTC
len: 15; abundance: few; d_gene: TRBD1; j_gene: TRBJ1-5; v_gene: TRBV20-1; CDR3aa: CSARIGTGENQPQHF; CDR3nt: TGCAGTGCTCGGATTGGGACAGGCGAAAATCAGCCCCAGCATTTT
len: 13; abundance: many; d_gene: NA; j_gene: TRBJ1-2; v_gene: TRBV28; CDR3aa: CASSSPGHYGYTF; CDR3nt: TGTGCCAGCAGTTCGCCGGGGCACTATGGCTACACCTTC
len: 16; abundance: NA; d_gene: TRBD1; j_gene: TRBJ2-1; v_gene: TRBV14; CDR3aa: CASSQDFGQVSNEQFF; CDR3nt: TGTGCCAGCAGCCAAGATTTCGGACAGGTATCCAATGAGCAGTTCTTC
len: 14; abundance: NA; d_gene: TRBD2; j_gene: TRBJ2-3; v_gene: TRBV29-1; CDR3aa: CSYAGTSKVDTQYF; CDR3nt: TGCAGCTATGCCGGGACTAGTAAAGTGGATACGCAGTATTTT
len: 15; abundance: NA; d_gene: TRBD1; j_gene: TRBJ2-7; v_gene: TRBV30; CDR3aa: CAWEETGTGSYEQYF; CDR3nt: TGTGCCTGGGAGGAAACCGGGACAGGCTCCTACGAGCAGTACTTC
len: 14; abundance: many; d_gene: NA; j_gene: TRBJ1-6; v_gene: TRBV12-3/TRBV12-4; CDR3aa: CASTMGTPKSPLHF; CDR3nt: TGTGCCAGCACCATGGGGACTCCCAAGTCACCCCTCCACTTT
len: 14; abundance: few; d_gene: NA; j_gene: TRBJ2-1; v_gene: TRBV27; CDR3aa: CASSLFSGDNEQFF; CDR3nt: TGTGCCAGCAGTTTATTTTCAGGGGACAATGAGCAGTTCTTC
len: 13; abundance: few; d_gene: NA; j_gene: TRBJ2-1; v_gene: TRBV2; CDR3aa: CASSDPAGWGQFF; CDR3nt: TGTGCCAGCAGTGATCCGGCGGGGTGGGGGCAGTTCTTC
len: 17; abundance: few; d_gene: NA; j_gene: TRBJ2-2; v_gene: TRBV28; CDR3aa: CASTSFRDMANTGELFF; CDR3nt: TGTGCCAGCACATCATTCAGGGACATGGCGAACACCGGGGAGCTGTTTTTT
len: 11; abundance: few; d_gene: NA; j_gene: TRBJ2-7; v_gene: TRBV20-1; CDR3aa: CSARLVYEQYF; CDR3nt: TGCAGTGCTCGGTTGGTCTACGAGCAGTACTTC
len: 15; abundance: few; d_gene: NA; j_gene: TRBJ2-1; v_gene: TRBV18; CDR3aa: CASSRRDGLSLEQFF; CDR3nt: TGTGCCAGCTCACGGCGGGACGGCCTGTCACTTGAGCAGTTCTTC
len: 15; abundance: many; d_gene: TRBD1; j_gene: TRBJ2-3; v_gene: TRBV5-1; CDR3aa: CASSLLGTGTDTQYF; CDR3nt: TGCGCCAGCAGCTTGTTGGGGACAGGGACAGATACGCAGTATTTT
len: 17; abundance: many; d_gene: NA; j_gene: TRBJ1-1; v_gene: TRBV20-1; CDR3aa: CSALPSSRTDMNTEAFF; CDR3nt: TGCAGTGCTCTTCCCTCCTCAAGGACGGACATGAACACTGAAGCTTTCTTT
len: 11; abundance: few; d_gene: NA; j_gene: TRBJ1-2; v_gene: TRBV28; CDR3aa: CASSSKQGYTF; CDR3nt: TGTGCCAGCAGCTCCAAACAGGGCTACACCTTC
len: 17; abundance: many; d_gene: TRBD1; j_gene: TRBJ2-7; v_gene: TRBV29-1; CDR3aa: CSVAGTGGSPSPYEQYF; CDR3nt: TGCAGCGTGGCCGGGACAGGGGGCTCCCCCTCACCCTACGAGCAGTACTTC
len: 17; abundance: NA; d_gene: TRBD2; j_gene: TRBJ2-1; v_gene: TRBV6-5; CDR3aa: CASSYRGWTSRAGEQFF; CDR3nt: TGTGCCAGCAGTTACAGGGGGTGGACTAGCCGTGCCGGTGAGCAGTTCTTC
len: 14; abundance: few; d_gene: NA; j_gene: TRBJ1-4; v_gene: TRBV5-5; CDR3aa: CASSSDTGKEKLFF; CDR3nt: TGTGCCAGCAGCTCGGACACGGGGAAGGAAAAACTGTTTTTT
len: 14; abundance: many; d_gene: NA; j_gene: TRBJ2-7; v_gene: TRBV28; CDR3aa: CASSTGGDPYEQYF; CDR3nt: TGTGCCAGTTCAACAGGGGGGGACCCCTACGAGCAGTACTTC
len: 14; abundance: NA; d_gene: NA; j_gene: TRBJ2-3; v_gene: TRBV3-1; CDR3aa: CASSPAVDPDTQYF; CDR3nt: TGTGCCAGCAGCCCCGCCGTTGATCCAGATACGCAGTATTTT
len: 15; abundance: many; d_gene: TRBD2; j_gene: TRBJ2-7; v_gene: TRBV12-3/TRBV12-4; CDR3aa: CASSFASGSRHEQYF; CDR3nt: TGTGCCAGCAGTTTCGCTAGCGGGAGTCGCCACGAGCAGTACTTC
len: 16; abundance: NA; d_gene: NA; j_gene: TRBJ1-1; v_gene: TRBV4-2; CDR3aa: CASSQVGTGRGNEAFF; CDR3nt: TGTGCCAGCAGCCAAGTGGGAACAGGGCGGGGGAATGAAGCTTTCTTT
len: 13; abundance: many; d_gene: NA; j_gene: TRBJ2-1; v_gene: TRBV27; CDR3aa: CASARIPRAEQFF; CDR3nt: TGTGCCAGCGCCAGAATTCCGAGGGCTGAGCAGTTCTTC
len: 14; abundance: many; d_gene: TRBD1; j_gene: TRBJ1-1; v_gene: TRBV3-1; CDR3aa: CASSQAQGGTEAFF; CDR3nt: TGTGCCAGCAGCCAAGCACAGGGGGGCACTGAAGCTTTCTTT
len: 19; abundance: few; d_gene: TRBD2; j_gene: TRBJ2-1; v_gene: TRBV6-2/TRBV6-3; CDR3aa: CASSYQGLAANKINNEQFF; CDR3nt: TGTGCCAGCAGTTACCAGGGACTAGCGGCGAATAAGATTAACAATGAGCAGTTCTTC
len: 14; abundance: many; d_gene: NA; j_gene: TRBJ1-5; v_gene: TRBV2; CDR3aa: CASSGGHLNQPQHF; CDR3nt: TGTGCCAGCAGCGGGGGGCACCTCAATCAGCCCCAGCATTTT
len: 13; abundance: NA; d_gene: NA; j_gene: TRBJ1-5; v_gene: TRBV30; CDR3aa: CAWSVLGGRPQHF; CDR3nt: TGTGCCTGGAGTGTATTAGGGGGGCGGCCCCAGCATTTT
len: 15; abundance: many; d_gene: NA; j_gene: TRBJ1-2; v_gene: TRBV6-2/TRBV6-3; CDR3aa: CASSYRGRGNYGYTF; CDR3nt: TGTGCCAGCAGTTACCGGGGCAGGGGCAACTATGGCTACACCTTC
len: 14; abundance: few; d_gene: TRBD1; j_gene: TRBJ2-3; v_gene: TRBV9; CDR3aa: CASSADRGADTQYF; CDR3nt: TGTGCCAGCAGCGCTGACAGGGGGGCAGATACGCAGTATTTT
len: 15; abundance: many; d_gene: TRBD2; j_gene: TRBJ2-3; v_gene: TRBV6-1; CDR3aa: CASRTGTSGKDTQYF; CDR3nt: TGTGCCAGCAGGACCGGGACTAGCGGGAAGGATACGCAGTATTTT
len: 13; abundance: NA; d_gene: NA; j_gene: TRBJ2-5; v_gene: TRBV10-3; CDR3aa: CAIRRDSQETQYF; CDR3nt: TGTGCCATCAGGAGAGACAGTCAAGAGACCCAGTACTTC
len: 12; abundance: many; d_gene: NA; j_gene: TRBJ2-7; v_gene: TRBV11-1; CDR3aa: CASSPQGHEQYF; CDR3nt: TGTGCCAGCAGCCCCCAGGGGCACGAGCAGTACTTC
len: 11; abundance: few; d_gene: NA; j_gene: TRBJ2-4; v_gene: TRBV6-2/TRBV6-3; CDR3aa: CASSSKNIQYF; CDR3nt: TGTGCCAGCAGTTCTAAAAACATTCAGTACTTC
len: 13; abundance: few; d_gene: TRBD1; j_gene: TRBJ2-4; v_gene: TRBV5-6; CDR3aa: CASSLGDSNIQYF; CDR3nt: TGTGCCAGCAGCTTGGGGGACAGCAACATTCAGTACTTC
len: 14; abundance: few; d_gene: NA; j_gene: TRBJ1-6; v_gene: TRBV12-3/TRBV12-4; CDR3aa: CASSFAGFNSPLHF; CDR3nt: TGTGCCAGCAGTTTTGCAGGGTTTAATTCACCCCTCCACTTT
len: 17; abundance: NA; d_gene: TRBD1; j_gene: TRBJ2-7; v_gene: TRBV3-1; CDR3aa: CASSQKSPGQGPYEQYF; CDR3nt: TGTGCCAGCAGCCAAAAATCGCCGGGACAGGGCCCCTACGAGCAGTACTTC
len: 18; abundance: many; d_gene: NA; j_gene: TRBJ2-6; v_gene: TRBV6-5; CDR3aa: CASSYLRTGNSGANVLTF; CDR3nt: TGTGCCAGCAGTTACCTTCGAACAGGAAACTCTGGGGCCAACGTCCTGACTTTC
len: 15; abundance: many; d_gene: TRBD1; j_gene: TRBJ1-1; v_gene: TRBV12-3/TRBV12-4; CDR3aa: CASSHRTGGFAEAFF; CDR3nt: TGTGCCAGCAGCCACCGGACAGGGGGATTCGCTGAAGCTTTCTTT
len: 16; abundance: once; d_gene: NA; j_gene: TRBJ2-7; v_gene: TRBV7-9; CDR3aa: CASSLAFGLGASEQYF; CDR3nt: TGTGCCAGCAGCTTAGCGTTTGGATTAGGGGCCTCCGAGCAGTACTTC
len: 15; abundance: NA; d_gene: NA; j_gene: TRBJ1-1; v_gene: TRBV13; CDR3aa: CASSVQGWGNTEAFF; CDR3nt: TGTGCCAGCAGCGTACAGGGTTGGGGTAACACTGAAGCTTTCTTT
len: 12; abundance: NA; d_gene: NA; j_gene: TRBJ1-6; v_gene: TRBV3-1; CDR3aa: CASSQQRSPLHF; CDR3nt: TGTGCCAGCAGCCAACAGCGATCACCCCTCCACTTT
len: 13; abundance: many; d_gene: NA; j_gene: TRBJ1-1; v_gene: TRBV28; CDR3aa: CASIQVMNTEAFF; CDR3nt: TGTGCCAGCATTCAGGTTATGAACACTGAAGCTTTCTTT
len: 13; abundance: NA; d_gene: NA; j_gene: TRBJ2-5; v_gene: TRBV20-1; CDR3aa: CSARKDPTGTQYF; CDR3nt: TGCAGTGCTAGAAAAGACCCGACAGGGACCCAGTACTTC